This TCR beta chain was sequenced in a study of regulatory T cells in long-lasting Graves disease. General observations from the study: The persistent group shared 2,500 to 3,000 public clonotypes, more than the approximately 970 shared by new patients. Persistent Graves' patients showed less TCR diversity than newly diagnosed ones. Favored gene segments in persistent disease were TRBV28, TRBJ1-2 and TRBJ2-5.

The authors built TCR beta libraries using iRepertoire HTBI primers and Arm-PCR of CDR3 regions. Via MiXCR, TCRdb re-called the multiplex PCR reads, giving one row per CDR3 protein. Found here are almost 350,000 distinct CDR3 sequences, around 19% of them singletons; the top ten hold 25% to 30%. Documented time point: persistent/refractory GD, antithyroid drugs over 5 years with positive TRAb. PBMCs provided the RNA from which the TCR library was made. It was an endocrinology department in Xi'an, China, that provided the patients. Comment on this clonotype: Its antigen is undetermined.

The CDR3 covers 14 residues. Trimming at V came to 5 bases and at J to 7 bases, leaving 7 bases not matched to a gene. The germline V gene has CDR1 SGHDT and CDR2 YYEEEE. Source: peripheral blood mononuclear cells (PBMCs), taken when the disease was refractory, from a patient treated with antithyroid drugs. The sequence was obtained from a female donor with Graves disease. This chain joins TRBV5-6 and TRBJ1-3; 9 nucleotides line up with TRBD1. As DNA, the CDR3 is TGTGCCAGCAGTCCTGACAGGGGGTTGAACACCATATATTTT. It codes for CASSPDRGLNTIYF.